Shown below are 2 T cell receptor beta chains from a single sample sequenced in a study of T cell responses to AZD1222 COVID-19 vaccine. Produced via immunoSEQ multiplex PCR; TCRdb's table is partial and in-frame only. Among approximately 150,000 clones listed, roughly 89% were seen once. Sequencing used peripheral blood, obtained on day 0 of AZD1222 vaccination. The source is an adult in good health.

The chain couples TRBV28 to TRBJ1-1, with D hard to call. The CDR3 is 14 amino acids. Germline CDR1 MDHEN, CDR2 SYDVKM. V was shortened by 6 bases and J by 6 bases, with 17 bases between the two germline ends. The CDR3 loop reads CASRRRFSYPEAFF. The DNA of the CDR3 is TGTGCCAGCAGGCGACGGTTTTCCTATCCTGAAGCTTTCTTT.

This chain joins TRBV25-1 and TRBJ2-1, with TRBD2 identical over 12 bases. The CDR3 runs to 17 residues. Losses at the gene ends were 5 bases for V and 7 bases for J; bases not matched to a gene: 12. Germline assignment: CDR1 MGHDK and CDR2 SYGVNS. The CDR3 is CASSRLAGDGLRNEQFF. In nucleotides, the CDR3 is TGTGCCAGCAGTAGACTAGCGGGAGACGGGCTACGGAATGAGCAGTTCTTC.